This T cell receptor (beta chain) originates from a study of chemoradiotherapy in HPV16-positive cancers. Study context: Candidate HPV-specific clones and shared TCR motifs came from two HPV16-positive patients. Findings of the study overall: For HPV16-positive patients, expanding HPV-responsive T cells associated with longer recurrence-free survival.

As to this clone: Its antigen is unknown.

Over chemoradiotherapy, repertoires were sampled more than once. V dropped 2 bases and J dropped 6 bases, with 9 bases sitting between them. Germline V lookup: CDR1 MRHNA, CDR2 SNTAGT. The CDR3 loop spans 13 amino acids. Profiled with immunoSEQ multiplex PCR; TCRdb holds only in-frame clones, not every one. Counted here are fewer than 2,000 clones, around 74% occurring once; the ten biggest clones make up 6.5% to 9.5%. The chain carries TRBV6-4 and TRBJ2-3; the D is unclear. The TCR comes from a human donor with HPV-associated anogenital cancer. This specimen was tumor tissue, taken from a patient who underwent chemoradiotherapy. The CDR3 DNA is TGTGCCAGCAGTGACGGTTACGGGGATACGCAGTATTTT. Translated, it gives CASSDGYGDTQYF.